These 18 T cell receptor beta chains were all obtained from the same sample, sequenced in a study of post-analysis software for immune sequencing data (dated by TCRdb to 2013 to 2016). No antigen is known for these receptors. Overall study results and their limits: Several TRBV segments, including TRBV5-6, TRBV5-1 and TRBV20-1, were significantly more frequent in patients than controls.

The method was PCR. The sample was run on an Illumina HiSeq 2500. To reduce PCR and sequencing biases, unique molecular identifiers were incorporated into the TCR beta cDNA libraries. TCRdb redid the processing of the public reads, applying fastp at Q25 and MiXCR, and retained in-frame beta chains. Under each unique CDR3 protein, matching rows form one entry showing the most common genes and DNA. The sample table lists hundreds of thousands of distinct CDR3 sequences, approximately 60% of them with a count of one. Of the sample, roughly 10% is held by the ten largest clones. Sequencing was carried out using blood. The receptors originated from a girl aged 2-10 years with multiple sclerosis.

Only a few counts were recorded for this clonotype. The rearrangement links TRBV5-1 to TRBJ1-2; D ambiguous. Deletions cut 0 bases from V and 4 bases from J, with 7 bases between. The CDR3 extends over 13 amino acids. Germline values: CDR1 SGHRS, CDR2 YFSETQ. CDR3 in DNA: TGCGCCAGCAGCTTGGCGGACTTCTATGGCTACACCTTC. Encoded protein: CASSLADFYGYTF.

This rearrangement joins TRBV12-3 or TRBV12-4 to TRBJ2-1; 9 bases are a match to TRBD1. J gave up 3 bases and V 4 bases, and 10 bases lay outside the gene matches. The CDR3 has 17 residues. CDR3 region: CASSSEGTGQGYNEQFF. CDR3 coding DNA: TGTGCCAGCAGTTCAGAGGGTACGGGACAGGGCTACAATGAGCAGTTCTTC.

A single count supports this clonotype. The chain combines TRBV29-1 with TRBJ2-5, with D perhaps TRBD2 (6 bases). Looked up from germline, CDR1 is SQVTM and CDR2 is ANQGSEA. The V end lost 7 bases, the J end lost 1 base, and 10 bases lay between the germline ends. The CDR3 covers 12 residues. In DNA form, the CDR3 reads TGCAGCGGCGGGGACTTCCAAGAGACCCAGTACTTC. Protein: CSGGDFQETQYF.

The CDR3 spells CASKWTGLGNQPQHF. CDR3 DNA: TGTGCCAGCAAGTGGACAGGGCTCGGCAATCAGCCCCAGCATTTT. V is TRBV12-3 or TRBV12-4 and J is TRBJ1-5, with TRBD1 matching 8 bases. V shed 7 bases and J 2 bases; nucleotides not matched to a gene: 7. CDR3 size: 15 residues.

The V call is TRBV5-1, the J call TRBJ2-1; D is possibly TRBD2 (6 bases). CDR3 length equals 15 residues. Germline values: CDR1 SGHRS, CDR2 YFSETQ. Deletions cut 5 bases from V and 3 bases from J, with 15 bases between. This CDR3 reads CASSATGTFYNEQFF. Written as DNA, the CDR3 is TGCGCCAGCAGTGCTACCGGGACTTTCTACAATGAGCAGTTCTTC.

The J gene is TRBJ1-2, the V gene TRBV3-1; TRBD1 matches 7 bases. Losses at the gene ends were 5 bases for V and 9 bases for J; bases not matched to a gene: 6. The CDR3 consists of 12 residues. Germline lookup yields CDR1 LGHDT and CDR2 YNNKEL (reference sequence). CDR3 sequence (DNA): TGTGCCAGCAGCTTTCGGACAGGCCGCTACACCTTC. Amino acid sequence: CASSFRTGRYTF.

Only a few counts were recorded for this clonotype. The V call is TRBV7-2, the J call TRBJ2-5, with D unresolved. V lost 1 base, J lost 4 bases, and 13 bases lay in between. CDR1 SGHTA and CDR2 FQGNSA come from the germline V gene. This CDR3 has 15 amino acids. The CDR3 sequence: CASSLVKGSGETQYF. The CDR3 nucleotides read TGTGCCAGCAGCTTAGTCAAGGGTTCGGGAGAGACCCAGTACTTC. The full variable domain, with the rest looked up from reference TRBV7-2 and TRBJ2-5, is GAGVSQSPSNKVTEKGKDVELRCDPISGHTALYWYRQSLGQGLEFLIYFQGNSAPDKSGLPSDRFSAERTGGSVSTLTIQRTQQEDSAVYLCASSLVKGSGETQYFGPGTRLLVL.

In its sample, this clonotype was seen a few times. CDR3 nucleotide sequence: TGTGCCAGCAATCGGGACCCGAGCTCCTACAATGAGCAGTTCTTC. Its translation: CASNRDPSSYNEQFF. This chain joins TRBV6-1 and TRBJ2-1; D is possibly TRBD1 or TRBD2 (5 bases each). Trimming cost V 7 bases and J 0 bases, with 13 bases left between them. The CDR3 has 15 residues. From germline, CDR1 is MNHNS and CDR2 SASEGT.

This clonotype was counted between two and nine times. This chain links TRBV12-5 with TRBJ2-7; D remains ambiguous. The V gene's germline CDR1 is LGHNT and CDR2 FRNRAP. Trimming cost V 5 bases and J 1 base, with 3 bases left between them. The CDR3 contains 11 residues. DNA for the CDR3: TGTGCTAGTGGTATATCCTACGAGCAGTACTTC. Its protein is CASGISYEQYF.

This clonotype showed up just a few times. The rearrangement links TRBV10-3 to TRBJ1-1; 10 bases line up with TRBD1. Germline V gene lookup returns CDR1 ENHRY and CDR2 SYGVKD. Trimming cost V 6 bases and J 1 base; bases outside gene matches: 5. This CDR3 is built from 15 residues. CDR3 DNA sequence: TGTGCCATCAGCGGGACAGGGGTGACGAACACTGAAGCTTTCTTT. Translating gives CAISGTGVTNTEAFF.

The chain's CDR3 is CASSFSGQADPGTDTQYF. CDR3 coding DNA: TGTGCCAGCAGTTTCTCCGGACAGGCGGATCCTGGCACAGATACGCAGTATTTT. The V and J genes are TRBV12-3 or TRBV12-4 and TRBJ2-3; 7 bases fit TRBD1. The CDR3 has 18 residues. V trimming: 3 bases; J trimming: 1 base; junction bases outside the gene matches: 13.

This clonotype was observed a handful of times. The V and J genes are TRBV20-1 and TRBJ1-6, with D perhaps TRBD1 (6 bases). The CDR3 has 12 residues. Trimming shortened V by 5 bases and J by 8 bases, and 10 bases separated the two germline ends. The V gene's germline CDR1 is DFQATT and CDR2 SNEGSKA (reference sequence). CDR3 DNA: TGCAGTGCTCTAGAGGGGGATTCACCCCTCCACTTT. It encodes CSALEGDSPLHF.

The chain has TRBV7-2 and TRBJ2-5, with 7 bases identical to TRBD1. Trimming at V came to 4 bases and at J to 2 bases, leaving 4 bases not matched to a gene. The CDR3 runs 14 residues. Germline CDR1 and CDR2: SGHTA and FQGNSA. The CDR3 DNA is TGTGCCAGCAGCTCGCCGACAGGGCAAGAGACCCAGTACTTC. Translation gives CASSSPTGQETQYF.

This chain joins TRBV7-2 and TRBJ1-2, with TRBD1 matching 9 bases. V was clipped by 4 bases and J by 1 base; unmatched bases: 4. The CDR3 has 15 residues. Germline V gene data show CDR1 as SGHTA and CDR2 as FQGNSA. In DNA, the CDR3 is TGTGCCAGCAGCTCGTGGACAGGGGATAACTATGGCTACACCTTC. Its protein product is CASSSWTGDNYGYTF. Drawing the rest from reference TRBV7-2 and TRBJ1-2, the complete variable domain is GAGVSQSPSNKVTEKGKDVELRCDPISGHTALYWYRQSLGQGLEFLIYFQGNSAPDKSGLPSDRFSAERTGGSVSTLTIQRTQQEDSAVYLCASSSWTGDNYGYTFGSGTRLTVV.

The chain links TRBV5-1 to TRBJ2-7; 16 nucleotides agree with TRBD2. This CDR3 has 18 residues. Trimming took 4 bases from V and 3 from J; bases not matched to a gene: 10. Germline CDR1 is SGHRS and CDR2 is YFSETQ. In DNA form, the CDR3 reads TGCGCCAGCAGCCGGGGACTAGCGGGAGGGCCCGGCAACTACGAGCAGTACTTC. It encodes CASSRGLAGGPGNYEQYF.

The J gene is TRBJ2-1, the V gene TRBV28; D is tentatively TRBD1 or TRBD2 (5 bases each). Germline CDR1 and CDR2: MDHEN and SYDVKM. There are 16 residues in the CDR3. The ends were cut back, 5 bases at V and 8 bases at J, with 22 bases in the middle. The DNA for the CDR3 is TGTGCCAGCAGTGCCCCCCGGGGCCTCATTGCCTATGAGCAGTTCTTC. It specifies CASSAPRGLIAYEQFF.

The chain carries TRBV7-8 and TRBJ1-1, with 9 bases that match TRBD1. With 5 bases clipped from V and 5 bases from J, the junction kept 6 bases outside the gene matches. The germline V gene has CDR1 SGHVS and CDR2 FQNEAQ. This CDR3 is built from 14 residues. The CDR3 reads CASSPWTGETEAFF. The CDR3 DNA sequence: TGTGCCAGCAGCCCATGGACAGGGGAAACTGAAGCTTTCTTT. Full variable domain (missing parts from reference TRBV7-8 and TRBJ1-1): GAGVSQSPRYKVAKRGQDVALRCDPISGHVSLFWYQQALGQGPEFLTYFQNEAQLDKSGLPSDRFFAERPEGSVSTLKIQRTQQEDSAVYLCASSPWTGETEAFFGQGTRLTVV.

The chain carries TRBV20-1 and TRBJ1-5; D is undetermined. The CDR3 is made up of 13 amino acids. V lost 2 bases and J 5 bases, leaving 10 bases between the germline ends. Germline V gene sequence: CDR1 DFQATT, CDR2 SNEGSKA (reference sequence). The CDR3 nucleotides are TGCAGTGCTAGAAGGACGGGCCATCAGCCCCAGCATTTT. This encodes CSARRTGHQPQHF.